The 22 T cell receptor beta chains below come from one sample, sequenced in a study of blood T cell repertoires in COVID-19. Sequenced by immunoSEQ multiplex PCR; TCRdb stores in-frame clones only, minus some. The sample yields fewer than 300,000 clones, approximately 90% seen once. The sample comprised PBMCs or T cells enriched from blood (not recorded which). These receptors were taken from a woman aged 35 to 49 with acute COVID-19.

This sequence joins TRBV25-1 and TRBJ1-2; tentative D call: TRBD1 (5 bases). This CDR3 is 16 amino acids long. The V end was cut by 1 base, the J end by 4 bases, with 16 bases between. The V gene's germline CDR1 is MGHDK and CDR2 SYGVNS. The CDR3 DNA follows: TGTGCCAGCAGTGAATTGGGCAGGGCCTCGCGCTATGGCTACACCTTC. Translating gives CASSELGRASRYGYTF.

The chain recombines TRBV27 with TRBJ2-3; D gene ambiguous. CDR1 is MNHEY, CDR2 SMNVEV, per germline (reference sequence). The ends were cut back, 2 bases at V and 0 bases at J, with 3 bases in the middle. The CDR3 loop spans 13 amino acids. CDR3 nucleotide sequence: TGTGCCAGCAGTTTACTCAGCACAGATACGCAGTATTTT. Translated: CASSLLSTDTQYF.

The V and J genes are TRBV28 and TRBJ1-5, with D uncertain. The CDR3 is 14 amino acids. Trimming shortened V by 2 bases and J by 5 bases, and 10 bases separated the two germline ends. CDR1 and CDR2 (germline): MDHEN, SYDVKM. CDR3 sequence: CASSLAPYYQPQHF. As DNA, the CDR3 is TGTGCCAGCAGTTTAGCCCCGTACTATCAGCCCCAGCATTTT.

The CDR3 spells CSVADRGPTTEAFF. In DNA, the CDR3 is TGCAGCGTTGCGGACAGGGGGCCCACCACTGAAGCTTTCTTT. The J gene is TRBJ1-1, the V gene TRBV29-1, with 11 bases lining up with TRBD1. From germline, CDR1 is SQVTM and CDR2 ANQGSEA. There are 14 residues in the CDR3. Trimming cost V 4 bases and J 4 bases; bases outside gene matches: 5.

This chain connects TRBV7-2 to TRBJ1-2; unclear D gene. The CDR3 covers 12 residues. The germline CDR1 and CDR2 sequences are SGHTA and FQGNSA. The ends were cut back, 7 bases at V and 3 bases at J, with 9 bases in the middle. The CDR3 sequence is CASTGPYYGYTF. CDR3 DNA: TGTGCCAGCACGGGTCCCTACTATGGCTACACCTTC.

CDR3 sequence (DNA): TGTGCCAGTAGTCACAGGGGGGGCACCTACGAGCAGTACTTC. This codes for CASSHRGGTYEQYF. V gene TRBV19 combines with J gene TRBJ2-7; D perhaps matches TRBD1 (8 bases). In germline, CDR1 is LNHDA, CDR2 SQIVND (reference sequence). Trimming removed 5 bases at V and 2 bases at J, with 13 bases between. The CDR3 runs to 14 residues.

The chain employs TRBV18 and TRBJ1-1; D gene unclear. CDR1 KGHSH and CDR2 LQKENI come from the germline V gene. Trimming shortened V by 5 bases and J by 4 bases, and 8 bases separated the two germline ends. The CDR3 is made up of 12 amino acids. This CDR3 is CASSRETTEAFF. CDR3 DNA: TGTGCCAGCTCAAGGGAGACCACTGAAGCTTTCTTT.

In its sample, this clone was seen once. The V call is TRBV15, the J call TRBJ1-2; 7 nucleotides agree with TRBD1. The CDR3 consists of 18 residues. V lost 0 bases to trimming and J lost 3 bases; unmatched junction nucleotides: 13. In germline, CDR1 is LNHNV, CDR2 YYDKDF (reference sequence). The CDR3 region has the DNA TGTGCCACCAGCAGAGATCGACAGGGACCCTTTGTCGACTATGGCTACACCTTC. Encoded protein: CATSRDRQGPFVDYGYTF.

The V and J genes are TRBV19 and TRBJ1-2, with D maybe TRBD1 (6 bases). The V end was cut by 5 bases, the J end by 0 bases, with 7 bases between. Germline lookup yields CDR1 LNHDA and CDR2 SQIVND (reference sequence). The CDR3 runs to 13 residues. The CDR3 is CASSDRSNYGYTF. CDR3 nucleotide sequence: TGTGCCAGTAGTGACAGGTCTAACTATGGCTACACCTTC.

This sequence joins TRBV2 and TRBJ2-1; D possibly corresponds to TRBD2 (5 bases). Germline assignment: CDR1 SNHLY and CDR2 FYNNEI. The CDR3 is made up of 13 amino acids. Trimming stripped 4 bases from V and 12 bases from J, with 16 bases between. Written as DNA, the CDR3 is TGTGCCAGCAGTGGCGAGGGTCTACACGGGCAGTTCTTC. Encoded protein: CASSGEGLHGQFF.

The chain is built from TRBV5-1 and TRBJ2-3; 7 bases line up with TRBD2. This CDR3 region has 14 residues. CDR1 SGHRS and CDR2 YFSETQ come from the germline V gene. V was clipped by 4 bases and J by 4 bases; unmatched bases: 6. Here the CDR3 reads CASSQGLMADTQYF. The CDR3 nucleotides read TGCGCCAGCAGCCAGGGACTAATGGCAGATACGCAGTATTTT.

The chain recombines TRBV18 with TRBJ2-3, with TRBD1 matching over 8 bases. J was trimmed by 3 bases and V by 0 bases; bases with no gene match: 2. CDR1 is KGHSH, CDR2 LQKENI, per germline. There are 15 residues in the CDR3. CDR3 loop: CASSPPYRGTDTQYF. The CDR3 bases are TGTGCCAGCTCACCACCGTACAGGGGGACAGATACGCAGTATTTT.

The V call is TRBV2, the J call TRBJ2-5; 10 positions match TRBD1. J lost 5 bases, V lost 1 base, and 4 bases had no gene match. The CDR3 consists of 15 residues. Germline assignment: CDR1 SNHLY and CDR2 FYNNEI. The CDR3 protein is CASSEGTGGWETQYF. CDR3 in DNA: TGTGCCAGCAGTGAAGGGACAGGGGGGTGGGAGACCCAGTACTTC.

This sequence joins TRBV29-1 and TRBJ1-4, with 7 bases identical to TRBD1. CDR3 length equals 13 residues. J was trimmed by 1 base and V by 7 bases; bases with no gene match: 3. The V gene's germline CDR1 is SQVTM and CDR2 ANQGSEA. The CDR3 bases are TGCAGCGCCCACAGGGGAACTAATGAAAAACTGTTTTTT. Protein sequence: CSAHRGTNEKLFF.

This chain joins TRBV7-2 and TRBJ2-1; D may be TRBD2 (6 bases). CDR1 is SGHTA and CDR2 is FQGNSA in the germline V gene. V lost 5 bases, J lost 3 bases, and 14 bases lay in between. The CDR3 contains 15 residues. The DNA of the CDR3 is TGTGCCAGCAGCCAGGCTAGCGAAAACTACAATGAGCAGTTCTTC. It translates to CASSQASENYNEQFF.

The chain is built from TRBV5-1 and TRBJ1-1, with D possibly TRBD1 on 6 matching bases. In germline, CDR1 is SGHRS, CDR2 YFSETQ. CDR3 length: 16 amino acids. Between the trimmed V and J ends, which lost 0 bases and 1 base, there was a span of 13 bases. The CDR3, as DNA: TGCGCCAGCAGCTTGGTTTATAGGGGGACGAACACTGAAGCTTTCTTT. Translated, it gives CASSLVYRGTNTEAFF.

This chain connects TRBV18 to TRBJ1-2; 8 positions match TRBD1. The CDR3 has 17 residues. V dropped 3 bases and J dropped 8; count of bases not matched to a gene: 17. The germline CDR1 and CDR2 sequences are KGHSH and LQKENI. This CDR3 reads CASSPNPGQGRFGGYTF. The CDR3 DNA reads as TGTGCCAGCTCACCGAATCCCGGACAGGGCCGATTCGGAGGCTACACCTTC.

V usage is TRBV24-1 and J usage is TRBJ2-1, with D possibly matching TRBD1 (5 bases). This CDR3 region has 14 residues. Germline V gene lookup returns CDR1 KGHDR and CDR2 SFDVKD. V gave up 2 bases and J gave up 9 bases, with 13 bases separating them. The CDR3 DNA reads TGTGCCACCAGTGATTCAATCCAGGGTGTTGAGCAGTTCTTC. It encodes CATSDSIQGVEQFF.

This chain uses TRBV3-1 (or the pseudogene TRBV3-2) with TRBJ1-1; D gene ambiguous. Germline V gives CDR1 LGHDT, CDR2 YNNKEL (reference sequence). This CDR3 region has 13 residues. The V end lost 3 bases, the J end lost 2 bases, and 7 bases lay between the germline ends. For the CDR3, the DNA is TGTGCCAGCAGCCAGGCAGAAAACACTGAAGCTTTCTTT. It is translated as CASSQAENTEAFF.

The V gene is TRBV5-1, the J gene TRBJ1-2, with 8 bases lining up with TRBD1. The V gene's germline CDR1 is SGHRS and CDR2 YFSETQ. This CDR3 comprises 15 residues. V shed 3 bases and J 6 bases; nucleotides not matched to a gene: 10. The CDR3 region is CASSWTTGGRDGYTF. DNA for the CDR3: TGCGCCAGCAGCTGGACCACAGGGGGTAGAGATGGCTACACCTTC. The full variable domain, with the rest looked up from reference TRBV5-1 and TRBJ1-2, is KAGVTQTPRYLIKTRGQQVTLSCSPISGHRSVSWYQQTPGQGLQFLFEYFSETQRNKGNFPGRFSGRQFSNSRSEMNVSTLELGDSALYLCASSWTTGGRDGYTFGSGTRLTVV.

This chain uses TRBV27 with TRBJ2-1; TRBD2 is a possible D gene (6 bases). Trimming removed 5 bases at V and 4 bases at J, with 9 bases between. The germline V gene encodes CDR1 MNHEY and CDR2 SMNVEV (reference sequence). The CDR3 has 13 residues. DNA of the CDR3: TGTGCCAGCAGTCCGGGGACTTACAATGAGCAGTTCTTC. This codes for CASSPGTYNEQFF.

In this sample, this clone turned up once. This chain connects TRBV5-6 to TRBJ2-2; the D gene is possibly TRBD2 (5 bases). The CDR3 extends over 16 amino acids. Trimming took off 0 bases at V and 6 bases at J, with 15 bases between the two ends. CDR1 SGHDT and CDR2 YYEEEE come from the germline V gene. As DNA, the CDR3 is TGTGCCAGCAGCTTGGGAGGGCCCATGATCGCCGGGGAGCTGTTTTTT. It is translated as CASSLGGPMIAGELFF.